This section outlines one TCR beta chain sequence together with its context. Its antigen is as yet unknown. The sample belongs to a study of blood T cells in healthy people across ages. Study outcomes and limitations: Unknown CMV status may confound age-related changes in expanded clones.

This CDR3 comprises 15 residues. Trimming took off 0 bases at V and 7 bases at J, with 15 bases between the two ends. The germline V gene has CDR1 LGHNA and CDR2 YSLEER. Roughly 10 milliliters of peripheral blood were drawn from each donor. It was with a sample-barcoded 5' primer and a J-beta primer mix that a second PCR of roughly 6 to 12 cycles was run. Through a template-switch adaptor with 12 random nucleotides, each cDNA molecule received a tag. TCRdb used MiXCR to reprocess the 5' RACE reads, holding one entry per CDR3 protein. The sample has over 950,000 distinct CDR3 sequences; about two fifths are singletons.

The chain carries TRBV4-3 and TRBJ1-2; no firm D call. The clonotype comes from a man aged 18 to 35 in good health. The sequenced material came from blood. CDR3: CASSQDAVRLGGYTF. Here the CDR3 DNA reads TGCGCCAGCAGCCAAGATGCCGTCCGTCTTGGTGGCTACACCTTC.